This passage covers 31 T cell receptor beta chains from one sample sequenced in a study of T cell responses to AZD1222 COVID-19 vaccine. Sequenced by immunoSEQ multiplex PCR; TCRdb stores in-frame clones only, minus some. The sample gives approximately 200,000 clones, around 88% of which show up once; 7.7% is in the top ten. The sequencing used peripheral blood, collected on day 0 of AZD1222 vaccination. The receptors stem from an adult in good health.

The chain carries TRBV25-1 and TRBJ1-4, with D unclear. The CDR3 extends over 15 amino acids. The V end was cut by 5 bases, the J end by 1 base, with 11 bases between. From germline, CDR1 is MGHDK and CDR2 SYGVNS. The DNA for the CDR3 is TGTGCCAGCAGTTCCCCAGGAGGAACTAATGAAAAACTGTTTTTT. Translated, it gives CASSSPGGTNEKLFF.

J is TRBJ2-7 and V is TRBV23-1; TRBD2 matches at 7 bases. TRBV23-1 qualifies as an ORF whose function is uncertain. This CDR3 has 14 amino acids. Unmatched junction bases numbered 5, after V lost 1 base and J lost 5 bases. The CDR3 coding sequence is TGCGCCAGCAGTCAATGGCGGGGGTTCGACGAGCAGTACTTC. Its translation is CASSQWRGFDEQYF.

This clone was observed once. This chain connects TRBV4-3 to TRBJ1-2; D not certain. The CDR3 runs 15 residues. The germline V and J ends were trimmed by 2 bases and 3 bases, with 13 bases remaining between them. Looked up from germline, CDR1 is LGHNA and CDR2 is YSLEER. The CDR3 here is CASSQLPSGDYGYTF. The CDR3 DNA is TGCGCCAGCAGCCAATTACCTTCCGGGGACTATGGCTACACCTTC.

In nucleotides, the CDR3 is TGTGCCAGCAGCCTTTGGACAGGGGACGAGCAGTACTTC. It translates to CASSLWTGDEQYF. The chain couples TRBV27 to TRBJ2-7; 9 bases match TRBD1. CDR1 MNHEY and CDR2 SMNVEV come from the germline V gene (reference sequence). V was clipped by 6 bases and J by 5 bases; unmatched bases: 5. The CDR3 length is 13 residues.

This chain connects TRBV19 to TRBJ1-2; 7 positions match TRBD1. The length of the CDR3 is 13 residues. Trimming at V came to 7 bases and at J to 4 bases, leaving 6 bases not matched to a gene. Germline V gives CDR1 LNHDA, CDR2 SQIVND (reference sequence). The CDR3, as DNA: TGTGCCAGTACTACAGGGGAACCCTATGGCTACACCTTC. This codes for CASTTGEPYGYTF. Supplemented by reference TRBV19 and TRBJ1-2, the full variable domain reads DGGITQSPKYLFRKEGQNVTLSCEQNLNHDAMYWYRQDPGQGLRLIYYSQIVNDFQKGDIAEGYSVSREKKESFPLTVTSAQKNPTAFYLCASTTGEPYGYTFGSGTRLTVV.

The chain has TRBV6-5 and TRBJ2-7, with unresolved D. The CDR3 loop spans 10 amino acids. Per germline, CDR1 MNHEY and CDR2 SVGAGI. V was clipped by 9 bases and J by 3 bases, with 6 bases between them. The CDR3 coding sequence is TGTGCCAGTCTTAGCTACGAGCAGTACTTC. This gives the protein CASLSYEQYF.

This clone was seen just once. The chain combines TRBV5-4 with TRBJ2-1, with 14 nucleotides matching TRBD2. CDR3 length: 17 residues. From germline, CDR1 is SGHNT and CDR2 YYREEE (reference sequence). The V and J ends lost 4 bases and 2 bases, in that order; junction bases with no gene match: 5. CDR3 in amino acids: CASSRGLAGGAYNEQFF. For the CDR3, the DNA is TGTGCCAGCAGCCGTGGACTAGCGGGGGGCGCCTACAATGAGCAGTTCTTC.

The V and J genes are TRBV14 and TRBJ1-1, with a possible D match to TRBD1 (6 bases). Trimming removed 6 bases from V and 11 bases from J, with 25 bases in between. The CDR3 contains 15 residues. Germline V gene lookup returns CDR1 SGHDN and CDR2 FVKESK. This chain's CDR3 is CASSGIPGQPLRAFF. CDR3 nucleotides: TGTGCCAGCAGTGGAATCCCGGGACAACCTCTCAGGGCTTTCTTT.

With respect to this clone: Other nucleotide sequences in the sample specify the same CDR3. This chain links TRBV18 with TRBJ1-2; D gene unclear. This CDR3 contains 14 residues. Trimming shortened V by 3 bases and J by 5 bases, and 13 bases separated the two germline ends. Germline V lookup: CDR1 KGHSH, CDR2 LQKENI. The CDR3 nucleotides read TGTGCCAGCTCACCCCCGGGGAGGGAGTATGGCTACACCTTC. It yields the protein CASSPPGREYGYTF.

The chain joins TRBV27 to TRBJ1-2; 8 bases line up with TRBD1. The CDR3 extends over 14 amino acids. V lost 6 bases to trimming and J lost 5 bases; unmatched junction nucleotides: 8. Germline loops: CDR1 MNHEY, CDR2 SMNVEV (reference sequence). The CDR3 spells CASREWDRSYGYTF. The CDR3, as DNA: TGTGCCAGCAGGGAATGGGACAGGTCTTATGGCTACACCTTC.

The CDR3, as DNA: TGTGCCAGCAGTCGAATGGGGAATGGCTACACCTTC. This codes for CASSRMGNGYTF. The rearrangement links TRBV2 to TRBJ1-2, with D unresolved. V lost 5 bases and J lost 6, with 10 bases in between. The CDR3 extends over 12 amino acids. Germline V gene sequence: CDR1 SNHLY, CDR2 FYNNEI.

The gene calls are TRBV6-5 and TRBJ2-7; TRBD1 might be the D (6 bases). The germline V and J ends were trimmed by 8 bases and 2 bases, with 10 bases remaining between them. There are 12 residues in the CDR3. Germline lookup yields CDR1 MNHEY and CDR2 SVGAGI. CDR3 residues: CASGDTPYEQYF. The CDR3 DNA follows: TGTGCCAGCGGGGACACACCCTACGAGCAGTACTTC.

CDR3 nucleotide sequence: TGTGCCAGCAGTTTGGGGATTCGCGGCTACACCTTC. Its protein product is CASSLGIRGYTF. J is TRBJ1-2 and V is TRBV12-3 or TRBV12-4; D remains unclear. Trimming shortened V by 3 bases and J by 8 bases, and 10 bases separated the two germline ends. This CDR3 spans 12 amino acids.

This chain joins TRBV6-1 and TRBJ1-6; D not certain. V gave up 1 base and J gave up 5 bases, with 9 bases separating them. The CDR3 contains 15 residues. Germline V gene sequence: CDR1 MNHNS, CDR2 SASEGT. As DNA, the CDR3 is TGTGCCAGCAGTGAAGTAGGAATTAATAATTCACCCCTCCACTTT. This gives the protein CASSEVGINNSPLHF.

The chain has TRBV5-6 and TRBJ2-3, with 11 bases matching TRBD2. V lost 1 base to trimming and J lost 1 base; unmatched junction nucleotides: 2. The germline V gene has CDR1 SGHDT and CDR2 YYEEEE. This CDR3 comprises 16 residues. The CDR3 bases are TGTGCCAGCAGCTTGATTAGCGGGGGGGGCACAGATACGCAGTATTTT. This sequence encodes CASSLISGGGTDTQYF.

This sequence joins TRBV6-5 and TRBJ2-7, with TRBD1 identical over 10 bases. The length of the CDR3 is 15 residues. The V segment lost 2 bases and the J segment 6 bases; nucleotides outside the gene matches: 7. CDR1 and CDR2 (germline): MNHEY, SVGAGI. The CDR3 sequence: CASSYPGQGKGEQYF. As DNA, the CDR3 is TGTGCCAGCAGTTACCCGGGACAGGGGAAGGGCGAGCAGTACTTC.

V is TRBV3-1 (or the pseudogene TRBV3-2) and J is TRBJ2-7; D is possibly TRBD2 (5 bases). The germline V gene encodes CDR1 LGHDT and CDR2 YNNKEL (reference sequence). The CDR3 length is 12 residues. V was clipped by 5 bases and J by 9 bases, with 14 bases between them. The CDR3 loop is CASSFGLKGQYF. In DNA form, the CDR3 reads TGTGCCAGCAGCTTTGGACTTAAAGGGCAGTACTTC.

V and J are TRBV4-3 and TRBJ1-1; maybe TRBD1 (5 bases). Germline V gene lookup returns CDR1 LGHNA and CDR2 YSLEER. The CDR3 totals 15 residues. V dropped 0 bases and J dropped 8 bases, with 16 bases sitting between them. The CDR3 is CASSQDSPGSEEAFF. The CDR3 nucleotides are TGCGCCAGCAGCCAAGACAGCCCAGGGTCGGAAGAAGCTTTCTTT.

CDR3 in amino acids: CASSDWGRGYEQYF. The CDR3 DNA is TGTGCCAGCAGCGACTGGGGGCGCGGTTACGAGCAGTACTTC. The J gene is TRBJ2-7, the V gene TRBV6-5; D might be TRBD1 (6 bases). V was clipped by 6 bases and J by 4 bases, with 16 bases between them. The germline CDR1 and CDR2 sequences are MNHEY and SVGAGI. The CDR3 is 14 residues long.

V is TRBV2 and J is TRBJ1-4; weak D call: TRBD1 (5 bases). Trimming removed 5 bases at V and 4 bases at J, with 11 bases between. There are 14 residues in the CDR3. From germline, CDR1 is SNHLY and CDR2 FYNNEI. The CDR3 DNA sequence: TGTGCCAGCAGTCGGGACGGACTTAATGAAAAACTGTTTTTT. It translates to CASSRDGLNEKLFF.

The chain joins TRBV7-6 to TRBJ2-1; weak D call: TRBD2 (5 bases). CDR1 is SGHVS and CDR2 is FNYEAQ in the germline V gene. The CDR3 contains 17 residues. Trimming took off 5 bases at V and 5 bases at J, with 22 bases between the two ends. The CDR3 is CASSPLGPSFTNNEQFF. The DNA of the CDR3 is TGTGCCAGCAGCCCCCTCGGGCCTAGCTTTACCAACAATGAGCAGTTCTTC. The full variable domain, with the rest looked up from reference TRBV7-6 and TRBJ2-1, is GAGVSQSPRYKVTKRGQDVALRCDPISGHVSLYWYRQALGQGPEFLTYFNYEAQQDKSGLPNDRFSAERPEGSISTLTIQRTEQRDSAMYRCASSPLGPSFTNNEQFFGPGTRLTVL.

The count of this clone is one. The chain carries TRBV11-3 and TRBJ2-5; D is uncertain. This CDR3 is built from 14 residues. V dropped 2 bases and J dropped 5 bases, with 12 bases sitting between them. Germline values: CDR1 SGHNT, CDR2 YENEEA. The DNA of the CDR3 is TGTGCCAGCAGCTTATCGTGGGGTAGCGAGACCCAGTACTTC. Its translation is CASSLSWGSETQYF.

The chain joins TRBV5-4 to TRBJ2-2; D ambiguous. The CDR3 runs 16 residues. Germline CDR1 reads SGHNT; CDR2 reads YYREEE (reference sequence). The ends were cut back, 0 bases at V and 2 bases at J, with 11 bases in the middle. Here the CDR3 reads CASSLGSARNTGELFF. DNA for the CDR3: TGTGCCAGCAGCTTGGGTTCGGCTAGAAACACCGGGGAGCTGTTTTTT.

The CDR3 protein is CAWSPTGLYGYTF. As DNA, the CDR3 is TGTGCCTGGAGCCCGACAGGGTTATATGGCTACACCTTC. The V gene is TRBV30, the J gene TRBJ1-2; 7 bases agree with TRBD1. The germline V gene encodes CDR1 GTSNPN and CDR2 SVGIG (reference sequence). V was pared by 3 bases and J by 5 bases, with 6 bases of the junction left unmatched. The CDR3 covers 13 residues.

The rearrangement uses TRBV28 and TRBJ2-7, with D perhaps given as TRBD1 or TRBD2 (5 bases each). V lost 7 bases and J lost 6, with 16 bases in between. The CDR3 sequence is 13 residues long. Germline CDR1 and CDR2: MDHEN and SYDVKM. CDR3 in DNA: TGTGCCAGCACCGTGGGGTGGGGGTCCGAGCAGTACTTC. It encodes CASTVGWGSEQYF.

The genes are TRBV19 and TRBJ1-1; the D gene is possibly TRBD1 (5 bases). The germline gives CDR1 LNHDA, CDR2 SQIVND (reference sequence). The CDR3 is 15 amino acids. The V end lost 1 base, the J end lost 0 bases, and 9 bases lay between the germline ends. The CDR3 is CASSIGPGLNTEAFF. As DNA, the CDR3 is TGTGCCAGTAGTATAGGTCCAGGGTTGAACACTGAAGCTTTCTTT.

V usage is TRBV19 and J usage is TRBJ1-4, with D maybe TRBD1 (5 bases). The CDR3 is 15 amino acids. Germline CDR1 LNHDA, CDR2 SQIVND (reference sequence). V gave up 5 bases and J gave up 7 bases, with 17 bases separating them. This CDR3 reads CASSVSAGWGEKLFF. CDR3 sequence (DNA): TGTGCCAGTAGTGTGTCGGCAGGGTGGGGTGAAAAACTGTTTTTT.

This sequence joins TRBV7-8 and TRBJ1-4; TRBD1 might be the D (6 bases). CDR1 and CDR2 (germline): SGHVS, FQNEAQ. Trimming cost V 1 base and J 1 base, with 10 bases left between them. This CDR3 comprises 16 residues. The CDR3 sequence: CASSLVLGQTNEKLFF. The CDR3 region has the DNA TGTGCCAGCAGCTTAGTTTTGGGACAAACTAATGAAAAACTGTTTTTT.

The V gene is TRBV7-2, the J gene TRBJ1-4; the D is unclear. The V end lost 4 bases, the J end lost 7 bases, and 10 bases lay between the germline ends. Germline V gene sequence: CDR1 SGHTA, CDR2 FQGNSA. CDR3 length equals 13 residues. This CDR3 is CASSSEEIEKLFF. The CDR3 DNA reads TGTGCCAGCAGCTCCGAGGAGATTGAAAAACTGTTTTTT.

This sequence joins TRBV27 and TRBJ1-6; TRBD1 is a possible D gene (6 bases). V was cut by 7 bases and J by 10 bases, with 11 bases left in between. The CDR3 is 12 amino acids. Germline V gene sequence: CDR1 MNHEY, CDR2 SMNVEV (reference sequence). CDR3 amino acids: CASNTGQSPLHF. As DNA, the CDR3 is TGTGCCAGCAATACAGGGCAGTCACCCCTCCACTTT.

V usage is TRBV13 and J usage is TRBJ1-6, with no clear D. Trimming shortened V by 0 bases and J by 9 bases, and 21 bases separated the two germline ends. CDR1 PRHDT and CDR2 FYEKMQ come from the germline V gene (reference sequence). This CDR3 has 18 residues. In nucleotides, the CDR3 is TGTGCCAGCAGCTTAGGCCGAGGACGTCTGCTGATGGGTTCACCCCTCCACTTT. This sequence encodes CASSLGRGRLLMGSPLHF.